This T cell receptor (beta chain) was retrieved from a study of T cells in Graves' hyperthyroidism and ophthalmopathy. Over 18 months, lack of ophthalmopathy progression marked Graves' hyperthyroidism as stable. Uncontrolled infection, other autoimmune disease, pregnancy or lactation led to exclusion. Each diagnosis was grounded in clinical symptoms, serum thyroxine and TRAb, thyroid ultrasound, and orbital computed tomography. Notes on the study in general: Among thyroid clonotypes expanded above 0.001, most also appeared in blood.

Remarks on this clonotype: Its antigen is undetermined.

Amplified TCR beta CDR3 regions derived from RNA transcripts. The TCR CDR3 was amplified in a first-round RT-PCR using the HTBI primer set. MiXCR, run by TCRdb on the multiplex PCR reads, gives a single entry per CDR3 protein. The repertoire holds about 350,000 distinct CDR3 sequences, with around 13% as singletons. This TCR was recovered from a woman in her thirties with Graves' hyperthyroidism. Specimen: blood.

The CDR3 bases are TGTGCCAGCAGCTCTTTGGACAGTTCTAATGAAAAACTGTTTTTT. Translating gives CASSSLDSSNEKLFF. The genes are TRBV7-9 and TRBJ1-4; the D gene is possibly TRBD1 (6 bases). The germline V gene has CDR1 SEHNR and CDR2 FQNEAQ (reference sequence). V was cut by 4 bases and J by 3 bases, with 12 bases left in between. The length of the CDR3 is 15 residues. Variable domain in full (rest from reference TRBV7-9 and TRBJ1-4): DTGVSQNPRHKITKRGQNVTFRCDPISEHNRLYWYRQTLGQGPEFLTYFQNEAQLEKSRLLSDRFSAERPKGSFSTLEIQRTEQGDSAMYLCASSSLDSSNEKLFFGSGTQLSVL.